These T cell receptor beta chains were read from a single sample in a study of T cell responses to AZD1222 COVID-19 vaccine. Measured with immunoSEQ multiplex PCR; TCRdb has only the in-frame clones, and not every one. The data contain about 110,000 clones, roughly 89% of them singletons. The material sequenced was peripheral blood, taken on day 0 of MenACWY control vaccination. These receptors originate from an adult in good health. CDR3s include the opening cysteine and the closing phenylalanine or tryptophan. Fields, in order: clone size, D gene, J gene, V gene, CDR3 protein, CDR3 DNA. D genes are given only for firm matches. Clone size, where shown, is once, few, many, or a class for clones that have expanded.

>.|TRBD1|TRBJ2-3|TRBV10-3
CAIRLGGGTGPDTQYF
TGTGCCATCAGGTTGGGTGGGGGGACAGGGCCAGATACGCAGTATTTT
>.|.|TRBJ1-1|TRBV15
CATSRGGVNTEAFF
TGTGCCACCAGCAGAGGAGGGGTGAACACTGAAGCTTTCTTT
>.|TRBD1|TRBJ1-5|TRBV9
CASSAGQGAGQPQHF
TGTGCCAGCAGCGCCGGACAGGGGGCCGGGCAGCCCCAGCATTTT
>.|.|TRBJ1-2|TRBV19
CAARRGIYGYTF
TGTGCCGCCCGAAGGGGCATCTATGGCTACACCTTC
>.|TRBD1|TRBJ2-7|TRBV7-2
CASSLIMGQGFSEQYF
TGTGCCAGCAGCTTAATAATGGGACAGGGCTTTTCCGAGCAGTACTTC
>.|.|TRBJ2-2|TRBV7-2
CASSLYRDTGELFF
TGTGCCAGCAGCTTATACAGGGACACCGGGGAGCTGTTTTTT
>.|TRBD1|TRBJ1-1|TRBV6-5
CASSYYPTGVPEAFF
TGTGCCAGCAGTTACTACCCTACAGGGGTCCCTGAAGCTTTCTTT
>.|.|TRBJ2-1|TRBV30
CAWDTKSSYNEQFF
TGTGCCTGGGATACCAAGAGCTCCTACAATGAGCAGTTCTTC
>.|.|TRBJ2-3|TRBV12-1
CASSFAAVGRGASDTQYF
.
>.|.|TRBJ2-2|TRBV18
CASSPIQQGGELFF
TGTGCCAGCTCACCCATTCAACAGGGCGGGGAGCTGTTTTTT
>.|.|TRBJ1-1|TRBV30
CAWRVGATEAFF
TGTGCCTGGAGAGTAGGGGCCACTGAAGCTTTCTTT
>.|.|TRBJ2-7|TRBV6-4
CASRRTEDYEQYF
TGTGCCAGCAGACGGACAGAAGACTACGAGCAGTACTTC
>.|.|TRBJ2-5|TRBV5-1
CASSRDGGSQETQYF
TGCGCCAGCTCCCGGGACGGGGGCAGCCAAGAGACCCAGTACTTC
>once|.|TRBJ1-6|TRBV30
CASNEGVLASPLHF
TGTGCCTCCAACGAGGGGGTGCTAGCTTCACCCCTCCACTTT
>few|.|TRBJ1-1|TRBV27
CASSSLEARSTEAFF
TGTGCCAGCAGTTCCTTAGAAGCGCGCAGCACTGAAGCTTTCTTT
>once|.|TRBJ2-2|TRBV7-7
CASSRGPNTGELFF
TGTGCTAGCAGCCGGGGACCTAACACCGGGGAGCTGTTTTTT
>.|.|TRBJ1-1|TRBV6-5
CASSRGVENTEAFF
TGTGCCAGCAGTCGGGGTGTAGAGAACACTGAAGCTTTCTTT
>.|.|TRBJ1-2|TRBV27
CASSLSGGGGGDGYTF
TGTGCCAGCAGTTTATCCGGTGGGGGAGGGGGTGATGGCTACACCTTC
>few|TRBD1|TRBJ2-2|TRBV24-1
CATSDLRYIGAVQGEDPFGELFF
TGTGCCACCAGTGATTTGCGGTACATCGGGGCCGTACAGGGGGAGGATCCCTTCGGGGAGCTGTTTTTT
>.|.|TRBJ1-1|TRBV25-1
CASSEGVQGLNTEAFF
TGTGCCAGCAGTGAGGGAGTACAGGGCTTGAACACTGAAGCTTTCTTT
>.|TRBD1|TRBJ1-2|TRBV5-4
CASTVQGANYGYTF
TGTGCCAGCACCGTACAGGGGGCAAACTATGGCTACACCTTC
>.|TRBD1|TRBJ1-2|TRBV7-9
CASSASGGNNYGYTF
TGTGCCAGCTCGGCCTCAGGGGGCAATAACTATGGCTACACCTTC
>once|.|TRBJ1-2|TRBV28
CASSLEGGYGYTF
TGTGCCAGCAGTTTAGAGGGAGGTTATGGCTACACCTTC
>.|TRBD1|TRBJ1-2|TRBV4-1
CASSPGQGANYGYTF
TGCGCCAGCAGCCCGGGACAGGGAGCTAACTATGGCTACACCTTC
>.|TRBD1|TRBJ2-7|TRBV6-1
CASSLGGRVEEQYF
TGTGCCAGCAGCCTAGGGGGCAGGGTGGAGGAGCAGTACTTC
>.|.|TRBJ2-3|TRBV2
CASSELGTQYF
TGTGCCAGCAGTGAGCTGGGGACGCAGTATTTT
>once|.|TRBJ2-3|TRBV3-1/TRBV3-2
CASSQVGGSGTDTQYF
TGTGCCAGCAGCCAAGTCGGTGGAAGTGGCACAGATACGCAGTATTTT
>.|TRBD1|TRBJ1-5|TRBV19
CASSLGQGIDQPQHF
TGTGCCAGTAGTCTGGGACAGGGGATCGATCAGCCCCAGCATTTT
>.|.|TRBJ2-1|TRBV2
CASRGDSHNEQFF
TGTGCCAGCAGGGGGGACTCCCACAATGAGCAGTTCTTC
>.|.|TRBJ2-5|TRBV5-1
CASSLLGDQETQYF
TGCGCCAGCAGCTTGTTGGGAGACCAAGAGACCCAGTACTTC
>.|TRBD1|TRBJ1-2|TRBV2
CASSEEGAYGYTF
TGTGCCAGCAGTGAAGAGGGGGCCTATGGCTACACCTTC
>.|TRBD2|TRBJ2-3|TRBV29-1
CSGTSVSTDTQYF
TGCAGCGGTACTAGCGTAAGCACAGATACGCAGTATTTT
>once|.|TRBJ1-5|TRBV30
CAWRGPGSNQPQHF
TGTGCCTGGAGAGGGCCCGGGAGCAATCAGCCCCAGCATTTT
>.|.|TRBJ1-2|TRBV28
CASSQVGYGYTF
TGTGCCAGCAGTCAGGTTGGCTATGGCTACACCTTC
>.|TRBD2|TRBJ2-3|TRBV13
CASSFPGLADTQYF
TGTGCCAGCAGCTTCCCGGGACTAGCGGATACGCAGTATTTT
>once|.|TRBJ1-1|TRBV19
CASSTTGLNTEAFF
TGTGCCAGTAGTACGACAGGCCTCAACACTGAAGCTTTCTTT
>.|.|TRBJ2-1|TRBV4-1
CASSQRTARDEQFF
TGCGCCAGCAGCCAACGAACAGCGAGGGATGAGCAGTTCTTC
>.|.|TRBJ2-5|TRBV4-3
CASSQVGGTQYF
TGCGCCAGCAGCCAAGTCGGGGGGACCCAGTACTTC
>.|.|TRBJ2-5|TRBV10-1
CASSDPTDRAGETQYF
TGCGCCAGCAGTGACCCAACGGACCGCGCGGGAGAGACCCAGTACTTC
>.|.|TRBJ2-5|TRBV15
CATSSPGVGRRRETQYF
TGTGCCACCAGCAGCCCCGGTGTGGGACGCCGGCGAGAGACCCAGTACTTC
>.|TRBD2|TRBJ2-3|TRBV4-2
CASSQDMSGGAFADTQYF
TGTGCCAGCAGCCAAGATATGAGCGGGGGGGCCTTCGCCGATACGCAGTATTTT
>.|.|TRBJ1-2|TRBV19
CASIDSTLVVYGYTF
TGTGCCAGTATCGACAGTACCCTCGTAGTCTATGGCTACACCTTC
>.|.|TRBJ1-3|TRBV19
CASSMTSGNTIYF
TGTGCCAGTAGTATGACCTCTGGAAACACCATATATTTT
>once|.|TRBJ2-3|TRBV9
CASSVGAAETDTQYF
TGTGCCAGCAGCGTAGGCGCAGCGGAGACAGATACGCAGTATTTT
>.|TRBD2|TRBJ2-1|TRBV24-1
CATSDLRQRGGEEQFF
TGTGCCACCAGTGACCTTCGGCAGCGGGGGGGCGAAGAGCAGTTCTTC
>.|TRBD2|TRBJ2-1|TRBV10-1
CASSDIAGGSPNEQFF
TGCGCCAGCAGTGATATAGCGGGGGGGTCCCCCAATGAGCAGTTCTTC
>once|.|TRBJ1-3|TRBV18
CASSALILKDSSGNTIYF
TGTGCCAGCTCAGCTTTGATTCTTAAAGACAGCTCTGGAAACACCATATATTTT
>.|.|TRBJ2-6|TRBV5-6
CATNSGVGANVLTF
TGTGCCACGAATTCGGGGGTTGGGGCCAACGTCCTGACTTTC
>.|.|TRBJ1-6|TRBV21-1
CASSSQRRHSPLHF
TGTGCCAGCAGCTCACAGCGGAGGCATTCACCCCTCCACTTT